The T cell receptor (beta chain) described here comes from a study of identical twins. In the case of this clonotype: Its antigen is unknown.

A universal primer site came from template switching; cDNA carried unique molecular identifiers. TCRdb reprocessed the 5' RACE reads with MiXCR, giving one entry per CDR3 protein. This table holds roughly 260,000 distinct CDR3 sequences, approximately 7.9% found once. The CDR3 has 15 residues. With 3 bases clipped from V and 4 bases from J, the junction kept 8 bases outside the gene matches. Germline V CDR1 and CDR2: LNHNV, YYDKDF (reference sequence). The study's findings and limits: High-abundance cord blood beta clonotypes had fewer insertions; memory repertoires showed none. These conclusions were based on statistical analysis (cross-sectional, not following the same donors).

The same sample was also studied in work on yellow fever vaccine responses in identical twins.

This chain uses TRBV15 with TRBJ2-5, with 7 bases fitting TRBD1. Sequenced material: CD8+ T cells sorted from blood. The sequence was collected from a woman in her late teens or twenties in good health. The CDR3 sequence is CATSSRGRSSETQYF. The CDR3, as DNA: TGTGCCACCAGCAGCAGGGGGAGAAGCTCAGAGACCCAGTACTTC.